The sequence of this T cell receptor (beta chain) was determined in a study of T cells after yellow fever vaccination. V was trimmed by 3 bases and J by 2 bases, leaving 11 bases between them. This CDR3 comprises 14 residues. Germline lookup yields CDR1 SGHRS and CDR2 YFSETQ. This clonotype has only one observation. Its antigen is as yet unknown. By 5'RACE template switching, TCR cDNA was produced, with a universal primer site and UMIs added in the process. TCRdb re-called the 5' RACE reads with MiXCR, one entry per CDR3 protein. The sample carries about 630,000 distinct CDR3 sequences, roughly an eighth recorded once. Study-wide findings and caveats: Of the clonotypes, a small share occurred in both CD4 and CD8 compartments. Subsequent booster samples again held most clones from primary vaccination (just under 98% CD4, approximately 85% CD8). Peaking on day 5 versus 15, the secondary response was faster but weaker.

The sequenced sample was PBMCs, obtained on the day of the yellow fever booster vaccination. This chain joins TRBV5-1 and TRBJ2-5, with D perhaps matching TRBD2 (6 bases). This TCR was sampled from a man between 25 and 39 years old who received the YFV17D yellow fever vaccine. The CDR3 sequence: CASSSTTSQETQYF. The CDR3 coding sequence is TGCGCCAGCAGCTCAACGACTAGTCAAGAGACCCAGTACTTC.